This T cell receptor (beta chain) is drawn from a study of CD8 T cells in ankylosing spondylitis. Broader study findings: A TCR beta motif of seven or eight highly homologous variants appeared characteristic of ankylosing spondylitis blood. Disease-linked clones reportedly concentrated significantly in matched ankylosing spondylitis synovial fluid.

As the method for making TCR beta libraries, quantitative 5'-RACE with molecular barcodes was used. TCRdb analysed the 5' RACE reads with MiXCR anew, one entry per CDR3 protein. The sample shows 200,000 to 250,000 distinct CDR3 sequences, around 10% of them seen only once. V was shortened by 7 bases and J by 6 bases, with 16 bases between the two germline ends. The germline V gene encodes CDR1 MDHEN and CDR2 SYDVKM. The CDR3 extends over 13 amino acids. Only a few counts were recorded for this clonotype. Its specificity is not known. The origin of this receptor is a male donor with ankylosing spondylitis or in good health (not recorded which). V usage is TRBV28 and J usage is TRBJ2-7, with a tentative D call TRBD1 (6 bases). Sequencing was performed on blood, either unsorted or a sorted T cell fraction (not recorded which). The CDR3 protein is CASTQDRSPEQYF. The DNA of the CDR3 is TGTGCCAGCACCCAGGACAGAAGTCCCGAGCAGTACTTC.